This section outlines one T cell receptor beta chain sequence together with its context. Antigen specificity is unknown. The sample is drawn from a study of shared clonotypes between healthy human individuals. Overall study findings and caveats: A reduction in generation probabilities was seen for non-shared clonotypes relative to those shared by all four donors. In a handful of donors, around 5% of naive CD4 clonotypes appeared in common.

The CD4+ fraction was divided into a CD45RA+ naive subset and a CD45RA-negative memory subset. J was trimmed by 1 base and V by 2 bases; bases with no gene match: 5. This CDR3 is 15 amino acids long. Germline V gives CDR1 GTSNPN, CDR2 SVGIG (reference sequence). TCRdb keeps only in-frame clones here, not all; method: immunoSEQ multiplex PCR. The table has around 2,000,000 clones, 90% to 95% seen once; the top ten hold 0.1% to 0.15%. The rearrangement uses TRBV30 and TRBJ2-5; 9 bases agree with TRBD1. The origin of this receptor is a man between 18 and 35 years old in good health. Sequencing was performed on naive CD4+ T cells sorted from blood. Subset: CD45RA+ positively selected. CDR3 sequence reads: CAWSPGQGLQETQYF. The CDR3 nucleotides are TGTGCCTGGAGTCCGGGACAGGGTCTCCAAGAGACCCAGTACTTC.